This section outlines one TCR beta chain sequence together with its context. The antigen is undetermined. These data originate in a study of STAT5B mutations in CD4+ large granular lymphocyte leukemia. Findings and limits, study-wide: Top patient clones used TRBV06 genes more often: 8/27 versus 2/35 in controls.

The survey-level immunoSEQ assay was used. TCRdb keeps only in-frame clones here, not all; method: immunoSEQ multiplex PCR. The profile shows roughly 35,000 clones, 55% to 80% of them singletons. V was clipped by 11 bases and J by 0 bases, with 17 bases between them. The CDR3 has 14 amino acids. Germline CDR1 is ENHRY and CDR2 is SYGVKD. The chain uses TRBV10-3 and TRBJ2-7; D may be TRBD2 (5 bases). The sequence derives from a human donor in good health. Sequenced material: CD4+ T cells from blood buffy coats. The CDR3 bases are TGTGCCTCCGACCCCGGGGTAAACTCCTACGAGCAGTACTTC. It codes for CASDPGVNSYEQYF.